This TCR beta chain was recorded in a study of blood T cell repertoires in COVID-19. TCRdb keeps only in-frame clones here, not all; method: immunoSEQ multiplex PCR. The sample includes about 380,000 clones, around nine tenths of them seen just once. CDR1 is SGHTA, CDR2 FQGTGA, per germline. V was clipped by 5 bases and J by 0 bases; unmatched bases: 4. CDR3 length: 15 amino acids. This clonotype originated in a woman aged 18-29 years who had recovered from COVID-19. Sequenced material: PBMCs or T cells enriched from blood (not recorded which). The chain employs TRBV7-3 and TRBJ1-1; 9 positions agree with TRBD1. As DNA, the CDR3 is TGTGCCAGCAGCGATGGGACAGGGATGAACACTGAAGCTTTCTTT. Its translation is CASSDGTGMNTEAFF.